These T cell receptor beta chains were read from a single sample in a study of early T cells in non-severe SARS-CoV-2 infection. TCRdb re-called the 5' RACE reads through MiXCR, storing one row per CDR3 protein. The data contain roughly 61,000 distinct CDR3 sequences, 10% to 11% of them singletons. Input material: whole blood. The receptor set was obtained from an adult who was a healthcare worker with PCR-confirmed SARS-CoV-2 infection or an uninfected control (not recorded which). Both conserved end residues are part of each CDR3. D genes are given only for firm matches. Not all rows give a size; the values are once, few, many and, for expanded clones, a class.

V	J	size	D	CDR3	DNA
TRBV2	TRBJ2-6	many	.	CASSAEVVSGANVLTF	TGTGCCAGCAGTGCGGAAGTTGTCTCTGGGGCCAACGTCCTGACTTTC
TRBV7-2	TRBJ2-1	few	.	CASSLAPSANEQFF	TGTGCCAGCAGCTTAGCGCCGAGCGCAAATGAGCAGTTCTTC
TRBV20-1	TRBJ2-3	.	TRBD2	CSATAQRGGHTDTQYF	TGCAGTGCTACGGCCCAGCGGGGGGGCCACACAGATACGCAGTATTTT
TRBV10-1	TRBJ2-7	.	TRBD1	CASRRNPGTGANYEQYF	TGCGCCAGCAGGCGGAACCCCGGGACAGGGGCTAACTACGAGCAGTACTTC
TRBV12-3/TRBV12-4	TRBJ2-3	.	.	CASSPLQGRGTDTQYF	TGTGCCAGCAGTCCCCTTCAGGGCAGGGGCACAGATACGCAGTATTTT
TRBV10-3	TRBJ1-3	few	.	CAISVRETGNTIYF	TGTGCCATCAGTGTCAGAGAAACTGGAAACACCATATATTTT
TRBV12-3/TRBV12-4	TRBJ1-1	.	.	CASSFVALNTEAFF	TGTGCCAGCAGTTTCGTGGCACTGAACACTGAAGCTTTCTTT
TRBV7-9	TRBJ2-3	.	.	CASSFWGSTDTQYF	TGTGCCAGCAGCTTTTGGGGGAGCACAGATACGCAGTATTTT
TRBV20-1	TRBJ2-5	few	.	CSARRGVTETQYF	TGCAGTGCCAGAAGGGGGGTGACGGAGACCCAGTACTTC
TRBV24-1	TRBJ2-3	many	.	CATSEHSTDTQYF	TGTGCCACCAGTGAACACAGCACAGATACGCAGTATTTT
TRBV20-1	TRBJ2-1	many	.	CSARGQFLADFYNEQFF	TGCAGTGCTAGAGGACAGTTCCTGGCAGACTTTTACAATGAGCAGTTCTTC
TRBV10-3	TRBJ2-7	few	.	CAISDNRETYEQYF	TGTGCCATCAGTGACAACAGGGAGACCTACGAGCAGTACTTC
TRBV10-3	TRBJ2-2	many	TRBD2	CAIGPSGGVRDTGELFF	TGTGCCATCGGTCCTAGCGGGGGAGTTCGGGACACCGGGGAGCTGTTTTTT
TRBV7-7	TRBJ2-3	few	.	CASSPLPGLNLYF	TGTGCTAGCAGCCCCTTGCCGGGACTCAATCTGTATTTT
TRBV11-2	TRBJ1-2	few	.	CASSLGLGYGYTF	TGTGCCAGCAGCTTGGGACTGGGCTATGGCTACACCTTC
TRBV6-1	TRBJ2-1	many	TRBD1	CASSGKGQNSYNEQFF	TGTGCCAGCAGTGGAAAGGGACAGAATTCCTACAATGAGCAGTTCTTC
TRBV12-5	TRBJ2-3	many	.	CASGLARFWATRGDTQYF	TGTGCTAGTGGTTTGGCCCGCTTTTGGGCCACCCGCGGAGATACGCAGTATTTT
TRBV3-1	TRBJ2-5	.	.	CASSQEPGRRETQYF	TGTGCCAGCAGCCAAGAACCGGGGCGAAGAGAGACCCAGTACTTC
TRBV13	TRBJ1-1	.	.	CASSPLVGGGTEAFF	TGTGCCAGCAGCCCCCTGGTAGGAGGTGGCACTGAAGCTTTCTTT
TRBV5-1	TRBJ2-5	.	.	CASSGGGPQETQYF	TGCGCCAGCTCAGGAGGGGGGCCCCAAGAGACCCAGTACTTC
TRBV29-1	TRBJ1-1	.	TRBD1	CSAGQGGTEAFF	TGCAGCGCAGGACAGGGGGGGACTGAAGCTTTCTTT
TRBV5-1	TRBJ1-2	.	.	CASSLGQAANYGYTF	TGCGCCAGCAGCTTGGGACAGGCCGCTAACTATGGCTACACCTTC
TRBV2	TRBJ2-2	.	.	CASSGGALTGELFF	TGTGCCAGCAGCGGCGGCGCACTCACCGGGGAGCTGTTTTTT
TRBV4-3	TRBJ2-3	.	TRBD2	CTSSQDHSGGSRDTQYF	TGCACCAGCAGCCAAGATCACAGCGGGGGGTCACGGGATACGCAGTATTTT
TRBV25-1	TRBJ2-2	few	TRBD2	CASSPAGTSSGELFF	TGTGCCAGCAGTCCGGCTGGGACTAGCTCCGGGGAGCTGTTTTTT